A single sample gave rise to the 32 T cell receptor beta chains below, sequenced in a study of blood T cell repertoires in COVID-19. The assay was immunoSEQ multiplex PCR, and TCRdb's table has in-frame clones only and misses some. The data contain 250,000 to 350,000 clones, approximately 90% of them seen just once; the ten biggest clones take up about 2%. What was sequenced was peripheral blood. The receptors come from a woman in her fifties or sixties who had recovered from COVID-19.

This sequence joins TRBV28 and TRBJ2-3; the D gene is possibly TRBD2 (5 bases). V dropped 2 bases and J dropped 3 bases, with 12 bases sitting between them. Germline assignment: CDR1 MDHEN and CDR2 SYDVKM. The CDR3 is 15 amino acids. The CDR3 DNA sequence: TGTGCCAGCAGTTTAACCGGAGGTGGGACAGATACGCAGTATTTT. Translated: CASSLTGGGTDTQYF.

The chain carries TRBV19 and TRBJ1-1, with D possibly matching TRBD1 (6 bases). The CDR3 extends over 14 amino acids. The germline V gene encodes CDR1 LNHDA and CDR2 SQIVND (reference sequence). The V end lost 6 bases, the J end lost 2 bases, and 13 bases lay between the germline ends. CDR3: CASSARGGNTEAFF. DNA for the CDR3: TGTGCCAGTAGCGCCAGAGGGGGAAACACTGAAGCTTTCTTT.

The rearrangement joins TRBV6-5 to TRBJ1-1, with TRBD1 matching 9 bases. CDR3 size: 14 residues. Trimming removed 5 bases from V and 6 bases from J; junction bases left unmatched: 7. Germline CDR1 reads MNHEY; CDR2 reads SVGAGI. CDR3 in amino acids: CASSTGQGAPEAFF. CDR3 nucleotide sequence: TGTGCCAGCAGTACGGGACAGGGCGCACCTGAAGCTTTCTTT.

The chain has TRBV4-3 and TRBJ1-2; tentatively, D is TRBD1 (5 bases). The germline V and J ends were trimmed by 3 bases and 7 bases, with 9 bases remaining between them. CDR1 is LGHNA and CDR2 is YSLEER in the germline V gene. The CDR3 extends over 12 amino acids. The CDR3 DNA follows: TGCGCCAGCAGCCAGGGGGGGACTGGCTACACCTTC. Its translation: CASSQGGTGYTF.

This clone has just one count. This rearrangement joins TRBV11-3 to TRBJ2-3, with a possible D match to TRBD2 (6 bases). The V end was cut by 3 bases, the J end by 6 bases, with 19 bases between. Germline CDR1 SGHNT, CDR2 YENEEA. The CDR3 is 16 residues long. The CDR3 region has the DNA TGTGCCAGCAGCTTGGGGAGAGGGCAGGGACTGGATACGCAGTATTTT. It codes for CASSLGRGQGLDTQYF.

The CDR3 DNA reads TGCGCCAGCAGTGATAGGGGTAGAGGACTAGCCCCCTACGAGCAGTACTTC. Amino acids: CASSDRGRGLAPYEQYF. The gene calls are TRBV10-2 and TRBJ2-7; 8 bases match TRBD2. Germline loops: CDR1 WSHSY, CDR2 SAAADI. The CDR3 runs to 17 residues. Losses at the gene ends were 3 bases for V and 2 bases for J; bases not matched to a gene: 12.

The table lists this clone with a count of one. In nucleotides, the CDR3 is TGTGCCAGCACTCGTCCTAACTATGGCTACACCTTC. Translated, it gives CASTRPNYGYTF. The chain is built from TRBV6-5 and TRBJ1-2; D remains ambiguous. V was pared by 7 bases and J by 0 bases, with 6 bases between. The CDR3 contains 12 residues. Germline lookup yields CDR1 MNHEY and CDR2 SVGAGI.

This chain joins TRBV5-5 and TRBJ2-2, with 8 bases identical to TRBD1. Germline V gene data show CDR1 as SGHKS and CDR2 as YYEKEE (reference sequence). Unmatched junction bases numbered 15, after V lost 4 bases and J lost 4 bases. The CDR3 sequence is 18 residues long. CDR3 nucleotides: TGTGCCAGCAGCCCAATACTCAAGGACAGGGTCCTCACCGGGGAGCTGTTTTTT. Amino acid sequence: CASSPILKDRVLTGELFF.

This chain connects TRBV30 to TRBJ2-7; 15 bases agree with TRBD2. Trimming cost V 0 bases and J 4 bases; bases outside gene matches: 4. Germline CDR1 and CDR2: GTSNPN and SVGIG (reference sequence). The CDR3 runs to 16 residues. Here the CDR3 DNA reads TGTGCCTGGAGTGTGTCGGGGACTAGCGGGAGGTACGAGCAGTACTTC. Amino acids: CAWSVSGTSGRYEQYF.

This sequence joins TRBV6-6 and TRBJ1-1, with a tentative D call TRBD1 (6 bases). Germline V CDR1 and CDR2: MNHNY, SVGAGI (reference sequence). The length of the CDR3 is 13 residues. Trimming cost V 5 bases and J 4 bases, with 11 bases left between them. The CDR3 bases are TGTGCCAGCAGTCGACAGGCGTTCACTGAAGCTTTCTTT. Protein: CASSRQAFTEAFF.

This CDR3 is CASSTYPEYEQYF. The CDR3 DNA sequence: TGTGCCAGCAGTACTTATCCGGAGTACGAGCAGTACTTC. The chain joins TRBV7-3 to TRBJ2-7, with D hard to call. CDR3 length equals 13 residues. With 6 bases removed from V and 4 bases from J, the gap between germline ends came to 13 bases. CDR1 and CDR2 from the germline V gene are SGHTA and FQGTGA.

The gene calls are TRBV9 and TRBJ2-2; possible D gene TRBD1, 6 bases. Trimming pared 3 bases from V and 4 bases from J, leaving 16 bases between. The germline V gene encodes CDR1 SGDLS and CDR2 YYNGEE. The CDR3 spans 16 residues. DNA for the CDR3: TGTGCCAGCAGCGCCCAGGGGCGAATTGGCACCGGGGAGCTGTTTTTT. Residues: CASSAQGRIGTGELFF.

This chain uses TRBV2 with TRBJ1-2, with a weak D call TRBD1 (5 bases). V was trimmed by 4 bases and J by 4 bases, leaving 19 bases between them. CDR3 length: 16 amino acids. Germline lookup yields CDR1 SNHLY and CDR2 FYNNEI. The CDR3 protein is CASSGEGHPSVYGYTF. CDR3 in DNA: TGTGCCAGCAGTGGAGAAGGACACCCGTCTGTCTATGGCTACACCTTC.

The chain joins TRBV7-2 to TRBJ2-3, with TRBD2 as a possible D gene (5 bases). Germline CDR1 reads SGHTA; CDR2 reads FQGNSA. V lost 7 bases, J lost 5 bases, and 10 bases lay in between. The CDR3 sequence is 12 residues long. The CDR3 region has the DNA TGTGCCAGCATGGGAGTAGAAGATACGCAGTATTTT. It encodes CASMGVEDTQYF. Together with reference TRBV7-2 and TRBJ2-3, the CDR3 gives the full variable domain: GAGVSQSPSNKVTEKGKDVELRCDPISGHTALYWYRQSLGQGLEFLIYFQGNSAPDKSGLPSDRFSAERTGGSVSTLTIQRTQQEDSAVYLCASMGVEDTQYFGPGTRLTVL.

This chain connects TRBV9 to TRBJ1-1, with TRBD1 matching over 7 bases. The CDR3 length is 14 residues. The germline V gene has CDR1 SGDLS and CDR2 YYNGEE. V shed 3 bases and J 3 bases; nucleotides not matched to a gene: 5. CDR3: CASSGTGMDTEAFF. CDR3 DNA: TGTGCCAGCAGCGGGACAGGTATGGACACTGAAGCTTTCTTT.

The chain joins TRBV5-6 to TRBJ1-2; possibly TRBD1 for D (5 bases). This CDR3 is 16 amino acids long. The ends were cut back, 1 base at V and 8 bases at J, with 21 bases in the middle. Germline CDR1 is SGHDT and CDR2 is YYEEEE. CDR3 coding DNA: TGTGCCAGCAGCTTGCCGCAGGGTACAGGACCTGGAGGCTACACCTTC. This gives the protein CASSLPQGTGPGGYTF.

The gene calls are TRBV7-9 and TRBJ1-1, with 9 bases lining up with TRBD1. The CDR3 has 13 residues. J was trimmed by 5 bases and V by 5 bases; bases with no gene match: 3. Germline CDR1 reads SEHNR; CDR2 reads FQNEAQ (reference sequence). The CDR3 reads CASSTGGETEAFF. The CDR3 bases are TGTGCCAGCAGCACAGGGGGCGAGACTGAAGCTTTCTTT.

The rearrangement joins TRBV7-2 to TRBJ2-5, with D possibly TRBD1 on 5 matching bases. Trimming pared 0 bases from V and 4 bases from J, leaving 12 bases between. The CDR3 contains 15 residues. CDR1 SGHTA and CDR2 FQGNSA come from the germline V gene. Written as DNA, the CDR3 is TGTGCCAGCAGCTTAGCAGGGGCAACGAGAGAGACCCAGTACTTC. It is translated as CASSLAGATRETQYF.

The gene calls are TRBV7-4 and TRBJ2-7; the match to TRBD1 covers 7 bases. Unmatched junction bases numbered 7, after V lost 7 bases and J lost 13 bases. CDR1 and CDR2 from the germline V gene are SGHVT and SQSDAQ. The CDR3 spans 10 residues. The CDR3 DNA sequence: TGTGCCAGCACCTGGGCAGGGGGTTACTTC. As protein: CASTWAGGYF.

The V call is TRBV4-1, the J call TRBJ1-5; the match to TRBD1 covers 8 bases. V was pared by 5 bases and J by 7 bases, with 13 bases of the junction left unmatched. This CDR3 spans 16 amino acids. Germline loops: CDR1 MGHRA, CDR2 YSYEKL. This CDR3 reads CASSSREEQGGQPQHF. CDR3 in DNA: TGCGCCAGCAGCTCCCGGGAGGAACAGGGGGGCCAGCCCCAGCATTTT.

The chain recombines TRBV18 with TRBJ2-3; 10 positions match TRBD1. The CDR3 consists of 15 residues. V was clipped by 3 bases and J by 6 bases; unmatched bases: 6. The germline V gene encodes CDR1 KGHSH and CDR2 LQKENI. CDR3 sequence (DNA): TGTGCCAGCTCACCTTGGGGGACAGGGGCCGATACGCAGTATTTT. Encoded protein: CASSPWGTGADTQYF.

The V call is TRBV5-1, the J call TRBJ2-7; TRBD2 might be the D (6 bases). This CDR3 has 16 residues. The V gene lost 1 base and the J gene lost 6 bases, with 20 bases spanning the gap. Germline-derived CDR1 and CDR2 are SGHRS and YFSETQ. In nucleotides, the CDR3 is TGCGCCAGCAGCTTGTCCCCTCGGGAGACTCTGGGCGAGCAGTACTTC. Its protein is CASSLSPRETLGEQYF.

This CDR3 reads CASSPHSTGIDEKLFF. In DNA form, the CDR3 reads TGTGCCAGCTCACCGCACTCGACAGGGATTGATGAAAAACTGTTTTTT. The genes are TRBV18 and TRBJ1-4; 7 positions agree with TRBD1. V dropped 3 bases and J dropped 6; count of bases not matched to a gene: 10. The CDR3 extends over 16 amino acids. Germline loops: CDR1 KGHSH, CDR2 LQKENI.

DNA for the CDR3: TGTGCCAGTAGTCCTCATCCGACTAGCGGGGGTTCCTTAAGGGATACGCAGTATTTT. Its translation: CASSPHPTSGGSLRDTQYF. The chain links TRBV19 to TRBJ2-3, with 12 bases matching TRBD2. This CDR3 has 19 amino acids. Germline CDR1 and CDR2: LNHDA and SQIVND (reference sequence). V was clipped by 5 bases and J by 6 bases; unmatched bases: 18. Filled out from reference TRBV19 and TRBJ2-3, the complete variable domain reads DGGITQSPKYLFRKEGQNVTLSCEQNLNHDAMYWYRQDPGQGLRLIYYSQIVNDFQKGDIAEGYSVSREKKESFPLTVTSAQKNPTAFYLCASSPHPTSGGSLRDTQYFGPGTRLTVL.

The chain joins TRBV6-5 to TRBJ2-7; TRBD1 might be the D (5 bases). V was shortened by 2 bases and J by 2 bases, with 13 bases between the two germline ends. The CDR3 is 15 residues long. Germline V gene lookup returns CDR1 MNHEY and CDR2 SVGAGI. This CDR3 is CASSYVGAAAYEQYF. As DNA, the CDR3 is TGTGCCAGCAGTTACGTTGGGGCCGCCGCCTACGAGCAGTACTTC.

This clone occurred once. Other DNA sequences of this sample code for an identical CDR3. The chain couples TRBV5-1 to TRBJ2-7; a possible D gene is TRBD1 (6 bases). V lost 4 bases to trimming and J lost 4 bases, with 12 bases between them. Germline lookup yields CDR1 SGHRS and CDR2 YFSETQ. The CDR3 has 13 amino acids. The CDR3 DNA is TGCGCCAGCAGCCCGACAGGAACTTACGAGCAGTACTTC. It codes for CASSPTGTYEQYF.

The V call is TRBV7-2, the J call TRBJ1-2; the D is unclear. CDR3 length: 11 residues. V was shortened by 5 bases and J by 7 bases, with 8 bases between the two germline ends. The germline CDR1 and CDR2 sequences are SGHTA and FQGNSA. CDR3 in amino acids: CASSPLPGYTF. The CDR3, as DNA: TGTGCCAGCAGCCCGCTACCTGGCTACACCTTC.

The V gene is TRBV3-1 (or the pseudogene TRBV3-2), the J gene TRBJ1-2; D is unresolved. Trimming stripped 8 bases from V and 3 bases from J, with 4 bases between. The CDR3 is 10 residues long. Germline V CDR1 and CDR2: LGHDT, YNNKEL (reference sequence). As DNA, the CDR3 is TGTGCCAGCGGAGACTATGGCTACACCTTC. Translation: CASGDYGYTF.

This chain connects TRBV20-1 to TRBJ1-6, with D possibly TRBD1 on 6 matching bases. V lost 3 bases to trimming and J lost 10 bases, with 16 bases between them. In germline, CDR1 is DFQATT, CDR2 SNEGSKA (reference sequence). The CDR3 covers 14 residues. The CDR3 nucleotides are TGCAGTGCTAGTGGGGGCTCCCCAGAATCACCCCTCCACTTT. As protein: CSASGGSPESPLHF.

The chain employs TRBV7-9 and TRBJ2-7; 8 bases map to TRBD2. The trim removed 3 bases at V and 5 bases at J, leaving 6 bases unmatched. Germline CDR1 is SEHNR and CDR2 is FQNEAQ (reference sequence). The CDR3 runs 14 residues. In nucleotides, the CDR3 is TGTGCCAGCAGCTTCTCGGGGGGGCAGAACGAGCAGTACTTC. Protein: CASSFSGGQNEQYF. The variable domain in full, completed from reference TRBV7-9 and TRBJ2-7, reads DTGVSQNPRHKITKRGQNVTFRCDPISEHNRLYWYRQTLGQGPEFLTYFQNEAQLEKSRLLSDRFSAERPKGSFSTLEIQRTEQGDSAMYLCASSFSGGQNEQYFGPGTRLTVT.

The chain combines TRBV28 with TRBJ2-1; the match to TRBD2 covers 12 bases. From germline, CDR1 is MDHEN and CDR2 SYDVKM. The J segment lost 0 bases and the V segment lost 4 bases, leaving 7 bases of the junction unmatched. The length of the CDR3 is 18 residues. Here the CDR3 DNA reads TGTGCCAGCAGTTCCCCACTAGCGGGAGGCCGCTCCTACAATGAGCAGTTCTTC. This codes for CASSSPLAGGRSYNEQFF.

CDR3 in amino acids: CASSFDRASYEQYF. CDR3 bases: TGTGCCAGCAGCTTTGACAGGGCCTCCTACGAGCAGTACTTC. The V call is TRBV7-2, the J call TRBJ2-7; 7 bases are shared with TRBD1. Germline V lookup: CDR1 SGHTA, CDR2 FQGNSA. The V gene end was trimmed by 3 bases and the J gene end by 0 bases; junction bases not matched to a gene: 2. The CDR3 length is 14 residues.